A selection of T cell receptor beta chains follows, all from one sample in a study of long-term antiretroviral therapy in people with HIV. Libraries were prepared by immunoSEQ multiplex PCR; TCRdb keeps only in-frame clonotypes and omits some of them. Here the sample spans around 33,000 clones, 83% being singletons. The sequencing here drew on unsorted PBMCs, taken 0.4 years before starting antiretroviral therapy. These TCRs come from a young man with HIV. Each CDR3 is given with its conserved first and last residue. The D gene is left open where the match is weak. Size values are once, few and many counts, or a class for expanded clones, and some rows have none.

>TRBJ2-3|.|TRBV10-3|.
TGTGCCATCAGTGAGTCGGGCACAGATACGCAGTATTTT
CAISESGTDTQYF
>TRBJ2-7|TRBD2|TRBV2|.
TGTGCCAGCAGTGAAAGGGGTAGCGGGAGTGTCGAGCAGTACTTC
CASSERGSGSVEQYF
>TRBJ1-1|TRBD1|TRBV4-3|.
TGCGCCAGCAGCCAACACAGGGGTGGGGGCACTGAAGCTTTCTTT
CASSQHRGGGTEAFF
>TRBJ2-3|.|TRBV19|.
TGTGCCGGCAGACCCGAGGGCACAGATACGCAGTATTTT
CAGRPEGTDTQYF
>TRBJ1-1|.|TRBV6-1|.
TGTGCCAGCAGTGGACCGGGCAGGGCTTTCTTT
CASSGPGRAFF
>TRBJ2-7|.|TRBV13|.
TGTGCCAGCAGCCACGGCGAAAGTAGCACCTACGAGCAGTACTTC
CASSHGESSTYEQYF
>TRBJ1-5|.|TRBV27|.
TGTGCCAGCAGTTTAGGGACGCATGGAAATCAGCCCCAGCATTTT
CASSLGTHGNQPQHF
>TRBJ1-1|.|TRBV11-2|.
TGTGCCAGCAGCTCCTGGTCGGGGGGCTACACTGAAGCTTTCTTT
CASSSWSGGYTEAFF
>TRBJ1-5|TRBD1|TRBV5-4|few
TGTGCCAGCAGCTGGACCGGGACAGGGGGCAATCAGCCCCAGCATTTT
CASSWTGTGGNQPQHF
>TRBJ2-5|TRBD1|TRBV18|.
TGTGCCAGCTCACCCCCAGGGGGCTCGGAGACCCAGTACTTC
CASSPPGGSETQYF
>TRBJ1-2|TRBD1|TRBV4-1|.
TGCGCCAGCAGCCCCGGACAGGGCCAGGGGTATGGCTACACCTTC
CASSPGQGQGYGYTF
>TRBJ2-7|.|TRBV27|.
TGTGCCAGCAGTTTATCGGCCTACGGGGGAACGAACGAGCAGTACTTC
CASSLSAYGGTNEQYF
>TRBJ2-5|.|TRBV10-3|.
TGTGCCATCAGAACCGCGGGGGAGACCCAGTACTTC
CAIRTAGETQYF
>TRBJ1-2|.|TRBV28|.
TGTGCCAGCAGTTTAATTTTAAATAACTATGGCTACACCTTC
CASSLILNNYGYTF
>TRBJ2-5|.|TRBV6-5|.
TGTGCCAGCAGTTACTCGATGGGCTCGGGGGAGACCCAGTACTTC
CASSYSMGSGETQYF
>TRBJ1-6|.|TRBV27|.
TGTGCCAGCAGAGAAAGACGTCTCTATAATTCACCCCTCCACTTT
CASRERRLYNSPLHF
>TRBJ2-7|TRBD1|TRBV10-3|.
TGTGCCATCAGTGATCCGGGACAGGGGGCTGGAGAGCAGTACTTC
CAISDPGQGAGEQYF
>TRBJ2-7|TRBD2|TRBV5-6|.
TGTGCCAGCAGCCTCGGGGTAGCGGGTACCTACGAGCAGTACTTC
CASSLGVAGTYEQYF
>TRBJ2-5|TRBD2|TRBV5-1|.
TGCGCCAGCAGCTTGGTGGGTAGCGGGGCTCAAGAGACCCAGTACTTC
CASSLVGSGAQETQYF
>TRBJ2-1|.|TRBV6-1|few
TGTGCCAGCAGTGAAGACAGCAGCTCCTACAATGAGCAGTTCTTC
CASSEDSSSYNEQFF
>TRBJ1-5|.|TRBV4-1|.
TGCGCCAGCAGCCAAGAGTCAGGGTTCAATCAGCCCCAGCATTTT
CASSQESGFNQPQHF
>TRBJ2-7|TRBD1|TRBV18|.
TGTGCCGGCTCACCAGGGGACAGGGTTACCTACGAGCAGTACTTC
CAGSPGDRVTYEQYF
>TRBJ1-2|.|TRBV5-1|.
TGCGCCAGCAGCAGGGAGGACGGGGTGAGGTATGGCTACACCTTC
CASSREDGVRYGYTF
>TRBJ1-2|TRBD1|TRBV19|.
TGTGCCAGTAGTATATCCGGGACAGGGAACTATGGCTACACCTTC
CASSISGTGNYGYTF
>TRBJ2-5|.|TRBV6-6|.
TGTGCCAGCAGGGTGGGACTCCCGGGGGAGACCCAGTACTTC
CASRVGLPGETQYF
>TRBJ1-2|.|TRBV18|.
TGTGCCAGCTCAACTACAGGGACGGCCTATGGCTACACCTTC
CASSTTGTAYGYTF
>TRBJ2-5|TRBD2|TRBV29-1|.
TGCAGCGTTAACGGACTTACTAGCGGACAAGAGACCCAGTACTTC
CSVNGLTSGQETQYF
>TRBJ2-1|TRBD2|TRBV4-2|.
TGTGCCAGCAGCCAAGAGAGAGCGGGAAGGAATGAGCAGTTCTTC
CASSQERAGRNEQFF
>TRBJ2-1|.|TRBV7-6|.
TGTGCCAGCAGCTTAGTTAGGAATGAGCAGTTCTTC
CASSLVRNEQFF
>TRBJ1-1|.|TRBV6-1|.
TGTGCCAGCAGTGACCGATTTCACACTGAAGCTTTCTTT
CASSDRFHTEAFF
>TRBJ2-7|TRBD2|TRBV30|.
TGTGCCTGGAGTGTAGATCCCTTGGCGGGGGGTTTACTCAACTCCTACGAGCAGTACTTC
CAWSVDPLAGGLLNSYEQYF
>TRBJ2-2|TRBD2|TRBV19|.
TGTGCCAGTAGTACGGGGGGGGTACCCGGGGAGCTGTTTTTT
CASSTGGVPGELFF
>TRBJ2-6|.|TRBV18|.
TGTGCCAGCTCACTTCCGGGGCACCCTGGGGCCAACGTCCTGACTTTC
CASSLPGHPGANVLTF
>TRBJ2-1|TRBD2|TRBV15|.
TGTGCCACCAGCGCCGGACTAGCGGGAGATAGTGAGCAGTTCTTC
CATSAGLAGDSEQFF
>TRBJ2-3|.|TRBV27|.
TGTGCCAGCCATCTGGGGGCAGATACGCAGTATTTT
CASHLGADTQYF
>TRBJ2-2|TRBD1|TRBV25-1|.
TGTGCCAGCAGTGACCGGACAGGGGGTTTGACCGGGGAGCTGTTTTTT
CASSDRTGGLTGELFF
>TRBJ2-7|TRBD1|TRBV19|.
TGTGCCAGTAGTATAGGGACAGGTAGTCTCTACGAGCAGTACTTC
CASSIGTGSLYEQYF
>TRBJ2-7|TRBD1|TRBV30|.
TGTGCCTGGCGTGGACAGGCAGACGAGCAGTACTTC
CAWRGQADEQYF
>TRBJ1-2|.|TRBV5-6|.
TGTGCCAGCAGCTCGACAGAACAGCCTATAGGCTACACCTTC
CASSSTEQPIGYTF
>TRBJ1-4|.|TRBV6-4|.
TGTGCCAGAGAATGGGGTCGGGAAAAACTGTTTTTT
CAREWGREKLFF
>TRBJ1-2|TRBD1|TRBV4-1|.
TGCGCCAGCAGCTCAACCGGGACAGGGAGTATCTATGGCTACACCTTC
CASSSTGTGSIYGYTF
>TRBJ2-7|TRBD1|TRBV11-1|.
TGTGCCAGCAGCCCAACAGGGGCCAATTACGAGCAGTACTTC
CASSPTGANYEQYF
>TRBJ1-2|.|TRBV5-4|.
TGTGCCAGCAGCTACCCTGTAGGGGCCCCACAGGCGGGCTACACCTTC
CASSYPVGAPQAGYTF
>TRBJ2-6|.|TRBV19|.
TGTGCCAGTAGTATGGAGGGTTTTTCAGGGGCCAACGTCCTGACTTTC
CASSMEGFSGANVLTF
>TRBJ2-7|TRBD1|TRBV28|.
TGTGCCAGCAGTTCCCAGGGGACAGGTCCCGAGCAGTACTTC
CASSSQGTGPEQYF
>TRBJ2-2|TRBD2|TRBV5-1|.
TGCGCCAGCAGCTCGGGACTAGCGGGGGAAATGGGGGAGCTGTTTTTT
CASSSGLAGEMGELFF
>TRBJ2-1|TRBD2|TRBV4-1|.
TGCGCCAGCAGACTAGCGGGGGACGGTGAGCAGTTCTTC
CASRLAGDGEQFF
>TRBJ1-6|.|TRBV5-5|.
TGTGCCAGCAGCTTGGTCGCCAATTCACCCCTCCACTTT
CASSLVANSPLHF
>TRBJ2-7|TRBD1|TRBV6-1|few
TGTGCCAGCAGCGCGGACAGGGGTTTGTCCTACGAGCAGTACTTC
CASSADRGLSYEQYF
>TRBJ2-7|TRBD1|TRBV7-9|.
TGTGCCAGCAGCCCGCAGACAGGGGTCTACGAGCAGTACTTC
CASSPQTGVYEQYF
>TRBJ2-5|.|TRBV19|.
TGTGCCAGTAGTTCCGGGAAAGAGACCCAGTACTTC
CASSSGKETQYF
>TRBJ2-1|.|TRBV9|.
TGTGCCAGCAGCGTAGGGGACTCAGCCAATGAGCAGTTCTTC
CASSVGDSANEQFF
>TRBJ2-1|TRBD1|TRBV13|.
TGTGCCAGCAGAAACGCGACAGGGGCGTACTACAATGAGCAGTTCTTC
CASRNATGAYYNEQFF
>TRBJ2-7|.|TRBV6-1|.
TGTGCCAGCAGTGATTGGGTCTACGAGCAGTACTTC
CASSDWVYEQYF
>TRBJ2-7|TRBD2|TRBV6-6|.
TGTGCCAGCAGTAGGGAGCGGGACTACGAGCAGTACTTC
CASSRERDYEQYF